This is a list of T cell receptor beta chains from one sample in a study of blood T cell repertoires in COVID-19. The assay was immunoSEQ multiplex PCR, and TCRdb's table has in-frame clones only and misses some. The profile shows some 270,000 clones, 84% of them singletons. Input material: PBMCs or T cells enriched from blood (not recorded which). All receptors derive from a man aged 50 or older who had recovered from COVID-19. CDR3s include the opening cysteine and the closing phenylalanine or tryptophan. D genes are given only for firm matches. Rows may omit the clone size; those that give it use once, few, many or a size class.

V gene	J gene	clone size	D gene	CDR3 protein	CDR3 DNA
TRBV10-3	TRBJ2-5	.	TRBD2	CAISESRTGGGETQYF	TGTGCCATCAGTGAGTCGCGAACGGGCGGGGGGGAGACCCAGTACTTC
TRBV7-2	TRBJ2-7	.	TRBD2	CASSLGRESGEQYF	TGTGCCAGCAGCCTCGGGCGGGAGTCTGGCGAGCAGTACTTC
TRBV12-3/TRBV12-4	TRBJ2-1	.	TRBD2	CASSRGGTDEQFF	TGTGCCAGCAGCCGGGGGGGCACCGATGAGCAGTTCTTC
TRBV7-9	TRBJ2-3	.	.	CASSPAGRGRTDTQYF	TGTGCCAGCAGCCCGGCGGGGCGGGGGCGCACAGATACGCAGTATTTT
TRBV27	TRBJ2-2	.	.	CASSKGAGANTGELFF	TGTGCCAGCAGCAAAGGGGCAGGGGCGAACACCGGGGAGCTGTTTTTT
TRBV5-1	TRBJ2-3	once	.	CASSLFRTAKFGTDTQYF	TGCGCCAGCAGCTTGTTTCGGACAGCAAAATTCGGCACAGATACGCAGTATTTT
TRBV28	TRBJ2-1	.	TRBD2	CASSSITGLVNEQFF	TGTGCCAGCAGTTCGATAACGGGACTAGTCAATGAGCAGTTCTTC
TRBV7-9	TRBJ1-3	.	.	CASSSGTNRRNTIYF	TGTGCCAGCAGCTCCGGGACTAATAGAAGAAACACCATATATTTT
TRBV10-1	TRBJ2-1	.	TRBD2	CASSLTLAGAQFF	TGCGCCAGCAGTTTAACCTTAGCGGGAGCGCAGTTCTTC
TRBV19	TRBJ2-1	.	.	CASSIADEQFF	TGTGCCAGTAGTATAGCGGATGAGCAGTTCTTC
TRBV5-6	TRBJ1-1	.	TRBD1	CASSNGQGMNTEAFF	TGTGCCAGCAGCAACGGACAGGGGATGAACACTGAAGCTTTCTTT
TRBV11-2	TRBJ1-5	.	.	CASSLDPGFNQPQHF	TGTGCCAGCAGCTTAGATCCGGGATTCAATCAGCCCCAGCATTTT
TRBV28	TRBJ2-7	.	TRBD2	CASSSGRVGGRTYEQYF	TGTGCCAGCAGTTCCGGTCGGGTGGGGGGGAGGACCTACGAGCAGTACTTC
TRBV30	TRBJ1-2	once	.	CAWSAIGRGDGYTF	TGTGCCTGGAGTGCTATTGGCAGGGGTGATGGCTACACCTTC
TRBV6-5	TRBJ1-2	.	.	CASSYGLSYGYTF	TGTGCCAGCAGTTATGGACTGTCCTATGGCTACACCTTC
TRBV19	TRBJ2-5	.	.	CASSNERFWETQYF	TGTGCCAGTAGTAATGAGCGGTTTTGGGAGACCCAGTACTTC
TRBV6-5	TRBJ2-2	.	.	CASSYSGYTGELFF	TGTGCCAGCAGTTACAGCGGTTACACCGGGGAGCTGTTTTTT
TRBV13	TRBJ1-2	.	TRBD1	CASSYPGGADYGYTF	TGTGCCAGCAGCTACCCAGGGGGCGCGGACTATGGCTACACCTTC
TRBV3-1/TRBV3-2	TRBJ2-1	.	TRBD2	CASSSRRGVHNEQFF	TGTGCCAGCAGCTCACGGCGGGGGGTTCACAATGAGCAGTTCTTC
TRBV5-1	TRBJ2-7	.	TRBD1	CASSLVDRGTYEQYF	TGCGCCAGCAGCCTTGTGGACAGGGGTACCTACGAGCAGTACTTC
TRBV5-1	TRBJ1-4	.	.	CASRPLGLPTERGGEKLFF	TGCGCCAGCAGACCCCTCGGTCTACCCACGGAAAGGGGTGGTGAAAAACTGTTTTTT
TRBV3-1/TRBV3-2	TRBJ2-1	.	TRBD2	CASSQGAGLAGNNEQFF	TGTGCCAGCAGCCAAGGGGCGGGACTAGCGGGAAACAATGAGCAGTTCTTC
TRBV28	TRBJ1-3	.	.	CASSPGLTGNTIYF	TGTGCCAGCAGTCCAGGCCTTACGGGAAACACCATATATTTT
TRBV9	TRBJ2-1	.	.	CASSVAASQSFYNEQFF	TGTGCCAGCAGCGTAGCGGCTAGCCAATCTTTCTACAATGAGCAGTTCTTC
TRBV7-9	TRBJ1-6	.	.	CASSSSRGGGNSPLHF	TGTGCCAGCAGTTCGTCTCGGGGGGGCGGTAATTCACCCCTCCACTTT
TRBV5-1	TRBJ2-3	.	TRBD1	CASSGDRSTDTQYF	TGCGCCAGCTCGGGGGACAGGAGTACAGATACGCAGTATTTT
TRBV2	TRBJ1-2	.	TRBD1	CASSLGRTGGYTF	TGTGCCAGCAGCCTAGGGAGGACAGGCGGCTACACCTTC
TRBV7-7	TRBJ2-3	.	.	CAAGRLDGTDTQYF	TGTGCCGCGGGGCGACTCGATGGCACAGATACGCAGTATTTT
TRBV6-5	TRBJ2-5	once	.	CASSQGGETQYF	TGTGCCAGCAGTCAGGGTGGGGAGACCCAGTACTTC
TRBV16	TRBJ2-7	.	TRBD1	CASSHQDRAYEQYF	TGTGCCAGCAGCCATCAGGACAGGGCCTACGAGCAGTACTTC
TRBV18	TRBJ1-5	.	TRBD1	CASSPSTGTLGNQPQHF	TGTGCCAGCTCACCGTCGACAGGGACCCTTGGAAATCAGCCCCAGCATTTT